What follows are 32 T cell receptor beta chains derived from one specimen sequenced in a study of neurological immune-mediated disorders. TCRdb re-analysed the 5' RACE reads in MiXCR, keeping a single row per CDR3 protein. The sample has about 52,000 distinct CDR3 sequences, approximately 3.9% seen once. Sequences were obtained from PBMCs. These receptors originate from a young man with multiple sclerosis.

A word on this clonotype: Germline is not matched at one junction end, which may reflect a read error. V is TRBV7-9 and J is TRBJ1-1, with 11 bases identical to TRBD1. This CDR3 is 15 amino acids long. The germline gives CDR1 SEHNR, CDR2 FQNEAQ (reference sequence). The CDR3 DNA reads as TGTGACAGCAGCTTAAGGACAGGGGGCTCGACTGAAGCTTTCTTT. Translated, it gives CDSSLRTGGSTEAFF.

This clonotype was seen many times. The chain links TRBV20-1 to TRBJ1-5; D not resolved. Germline CDR1 is DFQATT and CDR2 is SNEGSKA (reference sequence). The V end was cut by 3 bases, the J end by 4 bases, with 16 bases between. This CDR3 spans 15 amino acids. CDR3 coding DNA: TGCAGTGCTAGGACACTGGGCGGAGAGAATCAGCCCCAGCATTTT. Translating it yields CSARTLGGENQPQHF.

This clonotype was observed at least ten times. The chain employs TRBV10-2 and TRBJ1-1; D is undetermined. V was clipped by 4 bases and J by 2 bases, with 11 bases between them. The CDR3 sequence is 14 residues long. CDR1 and CDR2 (germline): WSHSY, SAAADI. CDR3 loop: CASSVSRSNTEAFF. The CDR3 DNA reads as TGCGCCAGCAGTGTATCCCGCTCAAACACTGAAGCTTTCTTT.

The sample holds many counts of this clonotype. The V and J genes are TRBV6-6 and TRBJ1-4; a weak D match, TRBD1 (5 bases). CDR1 and CDR2 (germline): MNHNY, SVGAGI (reference sequence). V lost 4 bases and J 1 base, leaving 7 bases between the germline ends. CDR3 length equals 14 residues. The CDR3 DNA reads TGTGCCAGCAGTTTACAGGAAACTAATGAAAAACTGTTTTTT. The encoded protein is CASSLQETNEKLFF.

This clonotype has a count of ten or more. This chain links TRBV19 with TRBJ1-5; 8 bases match TRBD1. The length of the CDR3 is 16 residues. Germline values: CDR1 LNHDA, CDR2 SQIVND (reference sequence). The junction had 10 bases not matched to a gene; V was cut back by 9 bases and J by 0 bases. In DNA form, the CDR3 reads TGTGCCAGCATTCAGACAGGGGTTGATAGCAATCAGCCCCAGCATTTT. Its protein is CASIQTGVDSNQPQHF.

This clonotype was counted at least ten times. The rearrangement links TRBV5-1 to TRBJ2-3; 11 positions match TRBD2. The length of the CDR3 is 14 residues. The V segment lost 7 bases and the J segment 2 bases; nucleotides outside the gene matches: 3. CDR1 is SGHRS, CDR2 YFSETQ, per germline. The CDR3 nucleotides are TGCGCCAGCTCGACTAGCGGGGACACAGATACGCAGTATTTT. Its protein product is CASSTSGDTDTQYF.

This clonotype showed up many times. The chain has TRBV5-1 and TRBJ1-1; tentatively, D is TRBD1 (6 bases). This CDR3 is built from 14 residues. Trimming took off 0 bases at V and 1 base at J, with 7 bases between the two ends. Germline CDR1 and CDR2: SGHRS and YFSETQ. CDR3 region: CASSLEGENTEAFF. The CDR3 bases are TGCGCCAGCAGCTTGGAGGGGGAGAACACTGAAGCTTTCTTT.

This clonotype was observed many times. The chain uses TRBV11-3 and TRBJ2-3; 7 bases align to TRBD1. Germline CDR1 reads SGHNT; CDR2 reads YENEEA. V was pared by 5 bases and J by 3 bases, with 2 bases of the junction left unmatched. The CDR3 contains 13 residues. This CDR3 is CASSRQGTDTQYF. The CDR3, as DNA: TGTGCCAGCAGCAGACAGGGAACAGATACGCAGTATTTT.

This clonotype showed up just a few times. The J gene is TRBJ2-1, the V gene TRBV5-1, with TRBD2 matching over 9 bases. The CDR3 is 16 amino acids. Germline lookup yields CDR1 SGHRS and CDR2 YFSETQ. With V trimmed by 0 bases and J by 6 bases, 7 bases remained unmatched. Here the CDR3 DNA reads TGCGCCAGCAGCTTGGTTAGCGGGAGCGGGATCAATGAGCAGTTCTTC. Residues: CASSLVSGSGINEQFF.

This chain links TRBV7-3 with TRBJ1-1; D remains unclear. CDR1 and CDR2 (germline): SGHTA, FQGTGA. V lost 5 bases to trimming and J lost 7 bases, with 14 bases between them. The CDR3 loop spans 13 amino acids. The CDR3 DNA reads TGTGCCAGCAGCCCCAGTAAGGGCGGTGAAGCTTTCTTT. Encoded protein: CASSPSKGGEAFF.

This clonotype was seen at least ten times. V gene TRBV7-9 combines with J gene TRBJ2-1; D is ambiguous. Germline V gene data show CDR1 as SEHNR and CDR2 as FQNEAQ (reference sequence). The CDR3 sequence is 16 residues long. The V end lost 7 bases, the J end lost 0 bases, and 16 bases lay between the germline ends. In nucleotides, the CDR3 is TGTGCCAGCACCCCGAGTGGGCAGAGCTCCTACAATGAGCAGTTCTTC. It yields the protein CASTPSGQSSYNEQFF.

This clonotype was counted ten times or more. The chain has TRBV7-2 and TRBJ1-2; D is unclear. Germline V gives CDR1 SGHTA, CDR2 FQGNSA. The CDR3 covers 12 residues. V was pared by 2 bases and J by 8 bases, with 9 bases between. CDR3 nucleotide sequence: TGTGCCAGCAGCTTATGGGGATGGGGCTACACCTTC. Its translation is CASSLWGWGYTF.

This clonotype was counted at least ten times. The V gene is TRBV2, the J gene TRBJ2-7; D unresolved. CDR3 length: 12 amino acids. The V gene's germline CDR1 is SNHLY and CDR2 FYNNEI. Trimming removed 7 bases at V and 1 base at J, with 8 bases between. CDR3 region: CASNTGSYEQYF. CDR3 in DNA: TGTGCCAGCAACACCGGGTCCTACGAGCAGTACTTC.

In its sample, this clonotype was seen many times. The chain uses TRBV10-3 and TRBJ2-1; possibly TRBD2 for D (6 bases). Trimming left V 0 bases short and J 3 bases short, with 12 bases between. The germline gives CDR1 ENHRY, CDR2 SYGVKD. The length of the CDR3 is 16 residues. This CDR3 reads CAISESGGRNYNEQFF. As DNA, the CDR3 is TGTGCCATCAGTGAGTCTGGTGGGAGGAACTACAATGAGCAGTTCTTC.

The J gene is TRBJ1-2, the V gene TRBV5-1, with D tentatively TRBD1 (6 bases). The CDR3 totals 13 residues. Deletions cut 5 bases from V and 6 bases from J, with 14 bases between. Per the germline V gene, CDR1 is SGHRS and CDR2 is YFSETQ. CDR3 sequence: CASRPATGDGYTF. CDR3 DNA sequence: TGCGCCAGCAGGCCAGCGACAGGTGATGGCTACACCTTC.

This clonotype was counted ten times or more. V gene TRBV4-2 combines with J gene TRBJ2-3; TRBD2 agrees at 9 bases. Per germline, CDR1 LGHNA and CDR2 YNFKEQ. The CDR3 covers 16 residues. Losses at the gene ends were 2 bases for V and 2 bases for J; bases not matched to a gene: 5. The CDR3 DNA sequence: TGTGCCAGCAGCCAAACTCTAGCGGGAAACACAGATACGCAGTATTTT. Protein product: CASSQTLAGNTDTQYF.

In its sample, this clonotype was seen many times. The genes are TRBV20-1 and TRBJ2-5; the match to TRBD2 covers 14 bases. Trimming at V came to 3 bases and at J to 5 bases, leaving 5 bases not matched to a gene. The CDR3 extends over 15 amino acids. Germline CDR1 reads DFQATT; CDR2 reads SNEGSKA (reference sequence). CDR3 nucleotide sequence: TGCAGTGCTAGTTCGGGACTAGCGGGGGCCGAGACCCAGTACTTC. It codes for CSASSGLAGAETQYF.

This clonotype was counted at least ten times. The CDR3 coding sequence is TGCGCCAGCAGTGAAAGAGACGTACGGGAAAAACTGTTTTTT. Residues: CASSERDVREKLFF. The rearrangement joins TRBV10-2 to TRBJ1-4; no clear D. Trimming removed 3 bases at V and 8 bases at J, with 13 bases between. The CDR3 is 14 amino acids. From germline, CDR1 is WSHSY and CDR2 SAAADI.

In this sample, this clonotype turned up many times. The genes are TRBV6-6 and TRBJ2-7; 8 nucleotides agree with TRBD2. Per the germline V gene, CDR1 is MNHNY and CDR2 is SVGAGI (reference sequence). The CDR3 loop spans 15 amino acids. V gave up 6 bases and J gave up 5 bases; unmatched junction bases: 12. CDR3 region: CASRSGSGIRDEQYF. DNA for the CDR3: TGTGCCAGCAGGTCGGGTAGCGGGATACGAGACGAGCAGTACTTC.

This clonotype has a count of ten or more. The rearrangement joins TRBV5-1 to TRBJ2-7; D not certain. CDR3 length: 13 residues. Trimming stripped 5 bases from V and 5 bases from J, with 14 bases between. Per germline, CDR1 SGHRS and CDR2 YFSETQ. CDR3 DNA: TGCGCCAGCAGTCCTCTCGCAATCAACGAGCAGTACTTC. The encoded protein is CASSPLAINEQYF.

This clonotype was counted ten times or more. The J gene is TRBJ1-1, the V gene TRBV7-2; D is possibly TRBD1 (5 bases). V was clipped by 3 bases and J by 1 base, with 12 bases between them. The germline gives CDR1 SGHTA, CDR2 FQGNSA. The CDR3 loop spans 15 amino acids. The CDR3 loop reads CASSLTGTANTEAFF. The CDR3 region has the DNA TGTGCCAGCAGCTTGACCGGGACGGCGAACACTGAAGCTTTCTTT.

The table lists this clonotype with many counts. This chain joins TRBV5-1 and TRBJ1-1; unclear D gene. This CDR3 comprises 13 residues. The V gene lost 0 bases and the J gene lost 1 base, with 4 bases spanning the gap. Germline loops: CDR1 SGHRS, CDR2 YFSETQ. In nucleotides, the CDR3 is TGCGCCAGCAGCTTGGTCGCGAACACTGAAGCTTTCTTT. It specifies CASSLVANTEAFF.

This clonotype was counted many times. The chain joins TRBV29-1 to TRBJ1-1; 11 bases line up with TRBD1. V gave up 4 bases and J gave up 7 bases; unmatched junction bases: 5. Germline V gene data show CDR1 as SQVTM and CDR2 as ANQGSEA. The CDR3 loop spans 13 amino acids. The CDR3, as DNA: TGCAGCGTTGGGGACAGGGGGGGGGTTGAAGCTTTCTTT. Translation gives CSVGDRGGVEAFF.

This clonotype was counted at least ten times. J is TRBJ2-5 and V is TRBV15; a possible D gene is TRBD1 (6 bases). The germline V gene encodes CDR1 LNHNV and CDR2 YYDKDF (reference sequence). The CDR3 is made up of 14 amino acids. Trimming took off 3 bases at V and 2 bases at J, with 10 bases between the two ends. The CDR3 reads CATSSDRLQETQYF. In nucleotides, the CDR3 is TGTGCCACCAGCAGTGACAGGTTACAAGAGACCCAGTACTTC.

This clonotype was seen repeatedly, ten times or more. The rearrangement uses TRBV3-1 and TRBJ1-1; D might be TRBD1 (5 bases). The CDR3 totals 15 residues. V gave up 1 base and J gave up 0 bases, with 9 bases separating them. Germline-derived CDR1 and CDR2 are LGHDT and YNNKEL (reference sequence). The CDR3 sequence is CASSQVWGMNTEAFF. In DNA form, the CDR3 reads TGTGCCAGCAGCCAAGTATGGGGGATGAACACTGAAGCTTTCTTT.

This clonotype was detected many times. V and J are TRBV27 and TRBJ2-7; unclear D gene. CDR1 is MNHEY, CDR2 SMNVEV, per germline (reference sequence). V was pared by 6 bases and J by 2 bases, with 5 bases between. CDR3 length equals 11 residues. CDR3 coding DNA: TGTGCCAGCAGGGGTGCCTACGAGCAGTACTTC. Protein: CASRGAYEQYF.

Ten or more counts support this clonotype. The chain couples TRBV12-3 or TRBV12-4 to TRBJ1-5, with D uncertain. With 6 bases removed from V and 5 bases from J, the gap between germline ends came to 14 bases. CDR3 length: 14 amino acids. For the CDR3, the DNA is TGTGCCAGCAGCCCGGGTGGGAATGATCAGCCCCAGCATTTT. Protein product: CASSPGGNDQPQHF.

Note on this clonotype: Germline is not matched at one junction end, which may reflect a read error. The V call is TRBV7-2, the J call TRBJ2-7; D might be TRBD2 (6 bases). Germline V gene lookup returns CDR1 SGHTA and CDR2 FQGNSA. The CDR3 length is 13 residues. Here the CDR3 reads CANSFGGLYEQYF. The CDR3 DNA follows: TGTGCCAACAGCTTTGGAGGGCTCTACGAGCAGTACTTC.

This clonotype was observed at least ten times. The rearrangement links TRBV29-1 to TRBJ1-2, with 8 bases identical to TRBD1. Germline CDR1 reads SQVTM; CDR2 reads ANQGSEA. The CDR3 runs 15 residues. With 6 bases clipped from V and 5 bases from J, the junction kept 14 bases outside the gene matches. Here the CDR3 reads CSVPRDRRSEYGYTF. CDR3 nucleotide sequence: TGCAGCGTCCCCCGGGACAGGAGGTCGGAATATGGCTACACCTTC.

The sample holds many counts of this clonotype. The gene calls are TRBV20-1 and TRBJ1-1, with TRBD1 matching over 7 bases. The CDR3 is 15 residues long. With V trimmed by 5 bases and J by 0 bases, 9 bases remained unmatched. Germline V gene sequence: CDR1 DFQATT, CDR2 SNEGSKA (reference sequence). CDR3 bases: TGCAGTGCTCGAACAGGGGTCGCGGTGAACACTGAAGCTTTCTTT. Protein: CSARTGVAVNTEAFF.

This clonotype appeared many times. The chain combines TRBV10-3 with TRBJ2-2; perhaps TRBD2 as D (6 bases). This CDR3 is built from 13 residues. Trimming took off 6 bases at V and 3 bases at J, with 8 bases between the two ends. The germline V gene has CDR1 ENHRY and CDR2 SYGVKD. CDR3 nucleotides: TGTGCCATCAGCTGGAGGGACACCGGGGAGCTGTTTTTT. This encodes CAISWRDTGELFF.

The table lists this clonotype with many counts. The rearrangement uses TRBV20-1 and TRBJ1-1; D unclear. CDR1 and CDR2 (germline): DFQATT, SNEGSKA (reference sequence). The CDR3 has 15 residues. With 0 bases removed from V and 7 bases from J, the gap between germline ends came to 18 bases. In DNA, the CDR3 is TGCAGTGCTAGAGATATCGCCGCGACAATCGGTGAAGCTTTCTTT. Translating gives CSARDIAATIGEAFF.